The 12 T cell receptor beta chains listed next were all sequenced from one sample in a study of OX40 agonist ivuxolimab in advanced cancers. Only in-frame clones appear in the TCRdb table, and some are missing; sequencing was by immunoSEQ multiplex PCR. The profile covers tens of thousands of clones, with 75% to 90% appearing a single time and 9.5% to 15% taken by the ten largest. Sequencing was performed on CD4+ or CD8+ T cells sorted from blood, taken in a trial of the OX40 agonist ivuxolimab. These receptors all stem from an adult with an advanced solid tumor such as melanoma, head and neck, liver or kidney cancer.

This clone was seen a single time. The CDR3 nucleotides are TGTGCCAGCAGCCCGGGGCGGGGACAGGGACACACCGGGGAGCTGTTTTTT. It encodes CASSPGRGQGHTGELFF. This rearrangement joins TRBV11-2 to TRBJ2-2, with TRBD1 matching 9 bases. V gave up 5 bases and J gave up 3 bases; unmatched junction bases: 10. Germline V gene data show CDR1 as SGHAT and CDR2 as FQNNGV. This CDR3 comprises 17 residues.

This chain uses TRBV6-5 with TRBJ1-1; D is unclear. This CDR3 has 12 amino acids. Trimming removed 4 bases at V and 4 bases at J, with 7 bases between. Germline V CDR1 and CDR2: MNHEY, SVGAGI. The CDR3 reads CASSFRGTEAFF. The DNA for the CDR3 is TGTGCCAGCAGTTTCCGAGGCACTGAAGCTTTCTTT.

Concerning this clone itself: One end of the junction is discordant with germline, which a read error may explain. The V and J genes are TRBV2 and TRBJ2-1, with 8 bases identical to TRBD1. Germline V gene sequence: CDR1 SNHLY, CDR2 FYNNEI. The CDR3 length is 14 residues. CDR3 residues: CASRSGTGGNAQFF. In DNA form, the CDR3 reads TGTGCCAGCAGGTCCGGGACAGGTGGGAATGCGCAGTTCTTC.

The V call is TRBV28, the J call TRBJ2-5; no firm D call. The CDR3 has 11 amino acids. CDR1 and CDR2 (germline): MDHEN, SYDVKM. The germline V and J ends were trimmed by 3 bases and 9 bases, with 8 bases remaining between them. CDR3 in DNA: TGTGCCAGCAGTTTTGGGCGGTCCCAGTACTTC. It translates to CASSFGRSQYF.

The gene calls are TRBV6-1 and TRBJ1-2; maybe TRBD1 (6 bases). CDR3 length: 14 residues. CDR1 and CDR2 from the germline V gene are MNHNS and SASEGT. V was trimmed by 6 bases and J by 1 base, leaving 12 bases between them. Here the CDR3 DNA reads TGTGCCAGCAGCAGGGGCTTGGGTAACTATGGCTACACCTTC. Its translation: CASSRGLGNYGYTF.

This chain joins TRBV30 and TRBJ2-7; 7 bases match TRBD1. Trimming removed 1 base from V and 5 bases from J; junction bases left unmatched: 8. This CDR3 has 14 amino acids. Germline values: CDR1 GTSNPN, CDR2 SVGIG (reference sequence). The chain's CDR3 is CAWSGQGWVDEQYF. The CDR3 DNA is TGTGCCTGGAGTGGACAGGGTTGGGTAGACGAGCAGTACTTC.

The chain links TRBV7-2 to TRBJ1-3, with D unresolved. The CDR3 is 14 residues long. Between the trimmed V and J ends, which lost 1 base and 3 bases, there was a span of 7 bases. The germline CDR1 and CDR2 sequences are SGHTA and FQGNSA. The CDR3 here is CASSLGRVGNTIYF. The CDR3, as DNA: TGTGCCAGCAGCTTAGGAAGGGTTGGAAACACCATATATTTT. Drawing the rest from reference TRBV7-2 and TRBJ1-3, the complete variable domain is GAGVSQSPSNKVTEKGKDVELRCDPISGHTALYWYRQSLGQGLEFLIYFQGNSAPDKSGLPSDRFSAERTGGSVSTLTIQRTQQEDSAVYLCASSLGRVGNTIYFGEGSWLTVV.

The genes are TRBV5-4 and TRBJ1-1, with D perhaps matching TRBD1 (6 bases). Deletions cut 6 bases from V and 7 bases from J, with 19 bases between. The CDR3 contains 14 residues. CDR1 SGHNT and CDR2 YYREEE come from the germline V gene (reference sequence). In DNA form, the CDR3 reads TGTGCCAGCATGTTTTGGGGGGCGTGGGGTGAAGCTTTCTTT. Its translation is CASMFWGAWGEAFF. The variable domain in full, with the rest retrieved from reference TRBV5-4 and TRBJ1-1, is ETGVTQSPTHLIKTRGQQVTLRCSSQSGHNTVSWYQQALGQGPQFIFQYYREEENGRGNFPPRFSGLQFPNYSSELNVNALELDDSALYLCASMFWGAWGEAFFGQGTRLTVV.

This clone turned up a few times. The DNA for the CDR3 is TGTGCCAGCAGTCCCGGACTGGGGACCTACGAGCAGTACTTC. Amino acids: CASSPGLGTYEQYF. The chain is built from TRBV6-6 and TRBJ2-7; D possibly corresponds to TRBD2 (5 bases). V dropped 5 bases and J dropped 2 bases, with 13 bases sitting between them. The length of the CDR3 is 14 residues. In germline, CDR1 is MNHNY, CDR2 SVGAGI (reference sequence).

This sequence joins TRBV7-3 and TRBJ1-6; no clear D. This CDR3 has 13 amino acids. V gave up 4 bases and J gave up 6 bases, with 7 bases separating them. Germline V gives CDR1 SGHTA, CDR2 FQGTGA. CDR3 DNA: TGTGCCAGCAGCTCTGAGGGTAATTCACCCCTCCACTTT. This sequence encodes CASSSEGNSPLHF.

This chain uses TRBV9 with TRBJ2-3, with TRBD1 matching 7 bases. Germline V gene lookup returns CDR1 SGDLS and CDR2 YYNGEE. Unmatched junction bases numbered 5, after V lost 3 bases and J lost 1 base. This CDR3 is built from 15 residues. CDR3 DNA sequence: TGTGCCAGCAGCGCGTACGGGACAGGCACAGATACGCAGTATTTT. Translated, it gives CASSAYGTGTDTQYF.

DNA for the CDR3: TGTGCCAGCAGCCCGACAGGGGGCACAGATACGCAGTATTTT. Translation gives CASSPTGGTDTQYF. V gene TRBV7-2 combines with J gene TRBJ2-3; 8 nucleotides line up with TRBD1. Germline V CDR1 and CDR2: SGHTA, FQGNSA. The CDR3 loop spans 14 amino acids. The V and J ends lost 5 bases and 1 base, in that order; junction bases with no gene match: 2.